This TCR beta chain was documented in a study of CD8 T cells in ankylosing spondylitis. In this sample, this clonotype turned up many times. TCRdb reprocessed the 5' RACE reads with MiXCR, giving one entry per CDR3 protein. Counted here are about 130,000 distinct CDR3 sequences, approximately 7.4% occurring once; the ten biggest clones make up around 12%. Germline lookup yields CDR1 SGHVS and CDR2 FQNEAQ. The CDR3 sequence is 13 residues long. The trim removed 7 bases at V and 3 bases at J, leaving 2 bases unmatched. Sequencing was done on a sample of blood, either unsorted or a sorted T cell fraction (not recorded which). The chain combines TRBV7-8 with TRBJ2-2; 7 positions agree with TRBD2. The origin of this receptor is a female donor with ankylosing spondylitis or in good health (not recorded which). The CDR3 region has the DNA TGTGCCAGCAATGGGGGGGACACCGGGGAGCTGTTTTTT. This sequence encodes CASNGGDTGELFF.